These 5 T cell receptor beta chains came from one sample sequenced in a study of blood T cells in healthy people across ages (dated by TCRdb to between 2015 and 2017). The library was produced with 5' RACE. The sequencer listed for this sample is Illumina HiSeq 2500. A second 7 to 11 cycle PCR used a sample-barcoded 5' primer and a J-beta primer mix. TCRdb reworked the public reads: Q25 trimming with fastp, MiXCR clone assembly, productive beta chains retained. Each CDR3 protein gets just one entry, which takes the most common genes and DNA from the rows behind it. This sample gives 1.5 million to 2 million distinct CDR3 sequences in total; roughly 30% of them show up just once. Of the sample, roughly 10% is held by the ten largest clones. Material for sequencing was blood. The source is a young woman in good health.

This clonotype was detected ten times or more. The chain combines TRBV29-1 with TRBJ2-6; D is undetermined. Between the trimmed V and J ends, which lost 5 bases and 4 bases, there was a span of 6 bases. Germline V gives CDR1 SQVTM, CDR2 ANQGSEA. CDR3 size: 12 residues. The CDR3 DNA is TGCAGCGTTCCTCTCGGGGCCAACGTCCTGACTTTC. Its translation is CSVPLGANVLTF.

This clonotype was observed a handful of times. In DNA form, the CDR3 reads TGCAGTGCTACGTGGACCGCCACAGATACGCAGTATTTT. Its protein is CSATWTATDTQYF. This chain connects TRBV20-1 to TRBJ2-3; no reliable D call. V lost 4 bases and J 2 bases, leaving 10 bases between the germline ends. CDR1 and CDR2 from the germline V gene are DFQATT and SNEGSKA (reference sequence). The CDR3 totals 13 residues.

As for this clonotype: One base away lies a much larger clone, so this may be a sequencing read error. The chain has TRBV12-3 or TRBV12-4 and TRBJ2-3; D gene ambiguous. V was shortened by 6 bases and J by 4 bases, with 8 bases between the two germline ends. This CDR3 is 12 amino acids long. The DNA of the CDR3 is TGTGCCAGCAGAGTGAGCTCAGATACGCAGTATTTT. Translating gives CASRVSSDTQYF.

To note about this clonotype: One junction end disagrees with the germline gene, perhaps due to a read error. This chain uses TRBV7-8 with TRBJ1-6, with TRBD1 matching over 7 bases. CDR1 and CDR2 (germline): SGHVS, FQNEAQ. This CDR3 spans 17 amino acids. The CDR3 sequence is CASSLAHNRGLNPPLHF. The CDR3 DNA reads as TGTGCCAGCAGCTTAGCACATAACAGGGGTCTTAATCCACCCCTCCACTTT.

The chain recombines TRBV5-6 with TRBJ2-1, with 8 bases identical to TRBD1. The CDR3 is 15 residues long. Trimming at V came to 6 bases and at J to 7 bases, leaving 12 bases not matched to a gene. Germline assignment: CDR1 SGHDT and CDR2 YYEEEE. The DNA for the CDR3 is TGTGCCAGCACCCAAGCCGGGACAGGAAGGAATGAGCAGTTCTTC. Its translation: CASTQAGTGRNEQFF.